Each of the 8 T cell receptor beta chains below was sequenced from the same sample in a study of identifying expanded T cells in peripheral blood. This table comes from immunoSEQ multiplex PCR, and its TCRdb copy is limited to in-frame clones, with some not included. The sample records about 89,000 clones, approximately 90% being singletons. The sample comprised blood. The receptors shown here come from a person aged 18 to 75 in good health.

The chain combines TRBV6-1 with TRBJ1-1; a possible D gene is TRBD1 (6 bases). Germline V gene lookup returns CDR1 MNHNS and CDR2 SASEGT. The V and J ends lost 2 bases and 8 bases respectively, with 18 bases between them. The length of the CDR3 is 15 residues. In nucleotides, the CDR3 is TGTGCCAGCAGTGAACCCCCGGACGGGGGCAGGGAAGCTTTCTTT. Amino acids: CASSEPPDGGREAFF.

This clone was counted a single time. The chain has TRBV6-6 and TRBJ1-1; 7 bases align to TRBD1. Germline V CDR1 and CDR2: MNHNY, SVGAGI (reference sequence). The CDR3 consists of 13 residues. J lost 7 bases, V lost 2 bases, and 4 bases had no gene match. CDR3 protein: CASSYAPGGEAFF. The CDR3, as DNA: TGTGCCAGCAGTTACGCACCAGGGGGTGAAGCTTTCTTT.

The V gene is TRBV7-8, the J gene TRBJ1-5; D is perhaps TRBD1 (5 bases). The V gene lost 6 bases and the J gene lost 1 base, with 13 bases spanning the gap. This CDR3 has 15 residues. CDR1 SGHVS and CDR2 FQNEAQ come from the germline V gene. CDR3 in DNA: TGTGCCAGCAGTCAGCAGGGTATAAGCAATCAGCCCCAGCATTTT. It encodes CASSQQGISNQPQHF.

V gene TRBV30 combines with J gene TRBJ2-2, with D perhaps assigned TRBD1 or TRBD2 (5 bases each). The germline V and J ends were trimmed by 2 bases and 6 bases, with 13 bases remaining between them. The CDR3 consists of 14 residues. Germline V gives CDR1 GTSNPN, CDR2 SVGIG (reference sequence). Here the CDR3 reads CAWSTGLVSGELFF. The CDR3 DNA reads TGTGCCTGGAGTACAGGACTTGTATCCGGGGAGCTGTTTTTT.

The CDR3 spells CATSRRDSGNEQYF. CDR3 DNA sequence: TGTGCCACCAGCAGACGGGACAGTGGAAACGAGCAGTACTTC. The V call is TRBV15, the J call TRBJ2-7; TRBD1 matches at 7 bases. From germline, CDR1 is LNHNV and CDR2 YYDKDF (reference sequence). Germline trimming cut 2 bases from V and 5 bases from J; bases unmatched to any gene: 6. The CDR3 runs to 14 residues.

CDR3 residues: CASSPSPRETQYF. In nucleotides, the CDR3 is TGTGCCAGCAGCCCCTCCCCCCGCGAGACCCAGTACTTC. This sequence joins TRBV7-9 and TRBJ2-5; D gene ambiguous. This CDR3 contains 13 residues. Trimming removed 5 bases at V and 5 bases at J, with 12 bases between. Germline loops: CDR1 SEHNR, CDR2 FQNEAQ (reference sequence).

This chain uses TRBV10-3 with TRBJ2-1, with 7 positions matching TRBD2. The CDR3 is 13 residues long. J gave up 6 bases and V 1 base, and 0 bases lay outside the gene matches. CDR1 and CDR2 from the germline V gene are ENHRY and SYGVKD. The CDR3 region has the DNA TGTGCCATCAGTGAGTGGGAGGGCAATGAGCAGTTCTTC. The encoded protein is CAISEWEGNEQFF.

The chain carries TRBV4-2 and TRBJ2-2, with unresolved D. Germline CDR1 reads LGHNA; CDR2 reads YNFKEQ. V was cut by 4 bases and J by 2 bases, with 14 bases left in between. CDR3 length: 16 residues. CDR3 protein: CASSRNLGINTGELFF. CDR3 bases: TGTGCCAGCAGCCGCAACTTGGGGATTAACACCGGGGAGCTGTTTTTT.